The present T cell receptor (beta chain) was sequenced within a study of T cells of healthy individuals. This clonotype was counted ten times or more. Germline V CDR1 and CDR2: MNHEY, SVGEGT. The CDR3 loop spans 16 amino acids. V shed 5 bases and J shed 2 bases, with 13 bases lying between them. TCRdb passed the 5' RACE reads through MiXCR, listing each CDR3 protein once. The data hold just over 40,000 distinct CDR3 sequences, with 4.5% observed a single time. The V call is TRBV6-2 or TRBV6-3, the J call TRBJ2-6, with D possibly TRBD1 on 5 matching bases. This TCR was recovered from a human donor in good health. CDR3 residues: CASSIPTETGANVLTF. The CDR3 DNA reads TGTGCCAGCAGTATCCCGACAGAGACTGGGGCCAACGTCCTGACTTTC.